This is a list of T cell receptor beta chains from one sample in a study of T cell repertoires in cytomegalovirus infection. Their recognized antigens are unknown. TCRdb re-called the reads through MiXCR, storing one row per CDR3 protein. This table has some 350,000 distinct CDR3 sequences, about 35% appearing once. The sequenced sample was cultured PBMCs, obtained from culture after CMV antigen stimulation. The receptors derive from a human donor in good health (CMV status not recorded). Some clones in this sample may be carry-over from other donors' samples. Both conserved end residues are part of each CDR3. Each record gives: D gene, J gene, V gene, clone size, CDR3 protein, CDR3 DNA. The D gene is left open where the match is weak. Expanded clones get a size class; other rows say once, few or many, or leave the size out.

D: TRBD2; J: TRBJ2-1; V: TRBV12-3/TRBV12-4; size: few; CDR3: CASSLRASGSEQFF; DNA: TGTGCCAGCAGTTTAAGGGCTAGCGGGTCTGAGCAGTTCTTC
D: .; J: TRBJ1-5; V: TRBV6-4; size: .; CDR3: CASSEGVSSNQPQHF; DNA: TGTGCCAGCAGTGAGGGCGTTTCAAGCAATCAGCCCCAGCATTTT
D: .; J: TRBJ1-5; V: TRBV27; size: .; CDR3: CASTPRARASRWPQHF; DNA: TGTGCCAGCACGCCCCGGGCCAGGGCATCCCGGTGGCCCCAGCATTTT
D: TRBD2; J: TRBJ2-1; V: TRBV12-3/TRBV12-4; size: .; CDR3: CASSPNPGLAGDNEQFF; DNA: TGTGCCAGCAGCCCAAACCCGGGACTAGCGGGAGACAATGAGCAGTTCTTC
D: TRBD2; J: TRBJ2-1; V: TRBV11-2; size: few; CDR3: CASSRIAGGPNEQFF; DNA: TGTGCCAGCAGCAGGATAGCGGGAGGCCCCAATGAGCAGTTCTTC
D: TRBD2; J: TRBJ2-1; V: TRBV6-2/TRBV6-3; size: few; CDR3: CASIHPRGSYEQFF; DNA: TGTGCCAGCATCCACCCCCGCGGGAGCTATGAGCAGTTCTTC
D: .; J: TRBJ1-5; V: TRBV7-2; size: few; CDR3: CASSLGLGADQPQHF; DNA: TGTGCCAGCAGCTTAGGACTGGGAGCCGATCAGCCCCAGCATTTT
D: TRBD1; J: TRBJ1-4; V: TRBV19; size: .; CDR3: CASRRTGDPSNEKLFF; DNA: TGTGCCAGTAGGCGGACAGGGGACCCCTCTAATGAAAAACTGTTTTTT
D: .; J: TRBJ1-1; V: TRBV11-2; size: .; CDR3: CASSETRSTEAFF; DNA: TGTGCCAGCAGCGAGACAAGGAGCACTGAAGCTTTCTTT
D: TRBD2; J: TRBJ2-2; V: TRBV20-1; size: .; CDR3: CSATLAGVNTGELFF; DNA: TGCAGTGCCACCTTAGCGGGAGTGAATACCGGGGAGCTGTTTTTT
D: .; J: TRBJ2-1; V: TRBV7-8; size: many; CDR3: CASSRGPGDNNEQFF; DNA: TGTGCCAGCAGTCGAGGGCCAGGGGACAACAATGAGCAGTTCTTC
D: TRBD2; J: TRBJ2-7; V: TRBV28; size: .; CDR3: CASLAGTSFSYEQYF; DNA: TGTGCCAGCTTAGCCGGGACTAGCTTTTCCTACGAGCAGTACTTC
D: TRBD2; J: TRBJ2-3; V: TRBV11-2; size: .; CDR3: CASSLDGGLADFSTDTQYF; DNA: TGTGCCAGCAGCTTAGATGGGGGACTAGCGGACTTTAGCACAGATACGCAGTATTTT
D: TRBD2; J: TRBJ2-5; V: TRBV10-3; size: .; CDR3: CATRRTSGRETQYF; DNA: TGTGCCACCCGCCGGACTAGCGGAAGGGAGACCCAGTACTTC
D: .; J: TRBJ2-7; V: TRBV28; size: .; CDR3: CASTLQGLGAYEQYF; DNA: TGTGCCAGCACTCTTCAAGGGCTTGGGGCCTACGAGCAGTACTTC
D: .; J: TRBJ1-3; V: TRBV7-2; size: .; CDR3: CASSPRQRLSGNTIYF; DNA: TGTGCCAGCAGCCCGCGACAGAGGCTCTCTGGAAACACCATATATTTT
D: .; J: TRBJ2-1; V: TRBV6-2/TRBV6-3; size: .; CDR3: CASTQDYFSNNEQFF; DNA: TGTGCCAGCACCCAAGATTACTTTTCCAACAATGAGCAGTTCTTC
D: TRBD1; J: TRBJ1-2; V: TRBV10-3; size: .; CDR3: CAISGLQGADGGYTF; DNA: TGTGCCATCAGCGGCTTACAGGGGGCGGATGGTGGCTACACCTTC
D: .; J: TRBJ1-5; V: TRBV7-9; size: few; CDR3: CASSQDASNQPQHF; DNA: TGTGCCAGCAGCCAGGACGCGAGCAATCAGCCCCAGCATTTT
D: TRBD1; J: TRBJ1-5; V: TRBV19; size: few; CDR3: CATIDRTGGGQPQHF; DNA: TGTGCCACCATCGACCGGACAGGGGGCGGTCAGCCCCAGCATTTT
D: .; J: TRBJ2-2; V: TRBV12-3/TRBV12-4; size: few; CDR3: CASHRLAGATGELFF; DNA: TGTGCCAGCCATAGACTAGCAGGGGCCACCGGGGAGCTGTTTTTT
D: .; J: TRBJ2-1; V: TRBV28; size: once; CDR3: CASSPSVAGQNEQFF; DNA: TGTGCCAGCAGTCCCTCGGTGGCGGGGCAAAATGAGCAGTTCTTC
D: TRBD2; J: TRBJ2-1; V: TRBV7-2; size: few; CDR3: CASRPTSGAYNEQFF; DNA: TGTGCCAGCAGACCTACTAGCGGGGCCTACAATGAGCAGTTCTTC
D: TRBD1; J: TRBJ2-3; V: TRBV10-3; size: many; CDR3: CAIKPGQGGSDTQYF; DNA: TGTGCCATAAAACCGGGACAGGGGGGATCAGATACGCAGTATTTT
D: .; J: TRBJ2-1; V: TRBV11-2; size: .; CDR3: CASGTGFYNEQFF; DNA: TGTGCCAGCGGTACCGGTTTCTACAATGAGCAGTTCTTC
D: .; J: TRBJ1-5; V: TRBV7-8; size: few; CDR3: CASSLRRFGNQPQHF; DNA: TGTGCCAGCAGCTTAAGGAGGTTTGGCAATCAGCCCCAGCATTTT
D: TRBD2; J: TRBJ2-3; V: TRBV7-9; size: .; CDR3: CASSLDLAGGSDTQYF; DNA: TGTGCCAGCAGTTTAGATTTAGCGGGAGGATCAGATACGCAGTATTTT
D: TRBD2; J: TRBJ2-1; V: TRBV6-2/TRBV6-3; size: .; CDR3: CASSSAGHEQFF; DNA: TGTGCCAGCAGTTCAGCGGGACATGAGCAGTTCTTC
D: TRBD1; J: TRBJ1-2; V: TRBV11-2; size: .; CDR3: CASSRRTGDYGYTF; DNA: TGTGCCAGCAGCCGAAGGACAGGGGACTATGGCTACACCTTC
D: TRBD1; J: TRBJ2-2; V: TRBV5-5; size: .; CDR3: CATDRGTGELFF; DNA: TGTGCCACCGACAGGGGGACCGGGGAGCTGTTTTTT
D: .; J: TRBJ2-1; V: TRBV7-4; size: few; CDR3: CASSPRQETYNEQFF; DNA: TGTGCCAGCAGCCCACGACAGGAGACCTACAATGAGCAGTTCTTC
D: TRBD1; J: TRBJ2-1; V: TRBV6-5; size: few; CDR3: CASSYSRRDRDNEQFF; DNA: TGTGCCAGCAGTTACTCCAGGCGGGACAGGGACAATGAGCAGTTCTTC
D: .; J: TRBJ2-6; V: TRBV6-2/TRBV6-3; size: .; CDR3: CASSYHISSSGANVLTF; DNA: TGTGCCAGCAGTTACCATATCAGTAGCTCTGGGGCCAACGTCCTGACTTTC
D: .; J: TRBJ2-1; V: TRBV6-1; size: .; CDR3: CASSYGRPAFNEQFF; DNA: TGTGCCAGCAGTTACGGTCGCCCGGCGTTTAATGAGCAGTTCTTC
D: .; J: TRBJ2-1; V: TRBV7-2; size: many; CDR3: CASSSRTGAYNEQFF; DNA: TGTGCCAGCAGCTCGAGAACAGGTGCCTACAATGAGCAGTTCTTC
D: .; J: TRBJ2-7; V: TRBV5-5; size: few; CDR3: CASSSDATYEQYF; DNA: TGTGCCAGCAGCTCGGACGCCACCTACGAGCAGTACTTC
D: .; J: TRBJ2-3; V: TRBV6-2/TRBV6-3; size: .; CDR3: CASSYTTPTRPDTQYF; DNA: TGTGCCAGCAGTTACACGACCCCCACCCGGCCAGATACGCAGTATTTT
D: TRBD1; J: TRBJ2-4; V: TRBV20-1; size: .; CDR3: CSAKGAMGKNIQYF; DNA: TGCAGTGCTAAGGGGGCGATGGGCAAAAACATTCAGTACTTC
D: .; J: TRBJ2-5; V: TRBV7-3; size: .; CDR3: CASSAASTRTQYF; DNA: TGTGCCAGCAGCGCGGCCTCTACGCGGACCCAGTACTTC
D: .; J: TRBJ2-1; V: TRBV7-2; size: few; CDR3: CASILVGGPDNEQFF; DNA: TGTGCCAGCATCCTGGTCGGGGGGCCCGACAATGAGCAGTTCTTC
D: .; J: TRBJ1-4; V: TRBV7-2; size: many; CDR3: CASSNSEKLFF; DNA: TGTGCCAGCAGTAACTCTGAAAAACTGTTTTTT
D: TRBD1; J: TRBJ1-6; V: TRBV20-1; size: .; CDR3: CSAREARQGYSPLHF; DNA: TGCAGTGCTAGAGAGGCGAGACAGGGATATTCACCCCTCCACTTT
D: .; J: TRBJ1-4; V: TRBV20-1; size: .; CDR3: CSATSATGINEKLFF; DNA: TGCAGTGCTACTTCGGCGACAGGAATAAATGAAAAACTGTTTTTT
D: .; J: TRBJ2-1; V: TRBV23-1; size: few; CDR3: CASSQPRLGDNEQFF; DNA: TGCGCCAGCAGTCAGCCCAGGTTGGGGGACAATGAGCAGTTCTTC
D: .; J: TRBJ1-5; V: TRBV27; size: once; CDR3: CASSAWGRNQPQHF; DNA: TGTGCCAGCAGTGCGTGGGGCAGAAATCAGCCCCAGCATTTT
D: .; J: TRBJ2-3; V: TRBV9; size: .; CDR3: CASSPRLETFVWYF; DNA: TGTGCCAGCAGCCCTCGTTTAGAGACTTTCGTGTGGTATTTT
D: .; J: TRBJ2-3; V: TRBV12-3/TRBV12-4; size: few; CDR3: CASSPGTSSRTDTQYF; DNA: TGTGCCAGCAGTCCCGGGACGTCCTCGCGTACAGATACGCAGTATTTT
D: .; J: TRBJ2-5; V: TRBV15; size: few; CDR3: CATSIERVGFQETQYF; DNA: TGTGCCACCAGCATAGAGCGGGTAGGCTTCCAAGAGACCCAGTACTTC
D: .; J: TRBJ1-1; V: TRBV19; size: .; CDR3: CASSGSMNTEAFF; DNA: TGTGCCAGTAGCGGCAGCATGAACACTGAAGCTTTCTTT
D: .; J: TRBJ1-5; V: TRBV7-9; size: .; CDR3: CASSLGALQPQHF; DNA: TGTGCCAGCAGCCTTGGGGCCTTGCAGCCCCAGCATTTT
D: .; J: TRBJ2-3; V: TRBV24-1; size: .; CDR3: CATSDFSQNTDTQYF; DNA: TGTGCCACCAGTGATTTTTCCCAGAACACAGATACGCAGTATTTT
D: .; J: TRBJ2-1; V: TRBV7-6; size: .; CDR3: CASSLGGPNYNEQFF; DNA: TGTGCCAGCAGCTTAGGCGGACCGAACTACAATGAGCAGTTCTTC
D: .; J: TRBJ1-3; V: TRBV12-3/TRBV12-4; size: .; CDR3: CASRASRDGSGNTIYF; DNA: TGTGCCAGCAGAGCATCCAGGGATGGCTCTGGAAACACCATATATTTT
D: TRBD2; J: TRBJ2-2; V: TRBV7-8; size: many; CDR3: CASSPSGSDTGELFF; DNA: TGTGCCAGCAGCCCAAGCGGGAGCGACACCGGGGAGCTGTTTTTT
D: .; J: TRBJ1-2; V: TRBV28; size: .; CDR3: CASTLLPISGYTF; DNA: TGTGCCAGCACCCTTTTACCCATAAGTGGCTACACCTTC
D: .; J: TRBJ1-5; V: TRBV18; size: .; CDR3: CASSPSGTPNQPQHF; DNA: TGTGCCAGCTCACCATCCGGGACACCCAATCAGCCCCAGCATTTT
D: TRBD1; J: TRBJ1-4; V: TRBV28; size: many; CDR3: CAISTGVGEKLFF; DNA: TGTGCCATCTCTACAGGGGTCGGTGAAAAACTGTTTTTT
D: TRBD1; J: TRBJ2-1; V: TRBV5-1; size: .; CDR3: CASRPDPTGVILNEQFF; DNA: TGCGCCAGCAGGCCGGACCCCACAGGGGTAATTTTAAATGAGCAGTTCTTC